This T cell receptor beta chain was obtained from a study of blood T cell repertoires in COVID-19 (dated by TCRdb to the early 2020s). Study-wide context: The collaborator samples originated in the United States, Italy and Spain and spanned the acute and convalescent phases of COVID-19. The material from the prospective study consisted of cDNA or gDNA derived from T cells, B-cell-depleted T cells, or PBMCs. A freely available public database, intended as a resource for researchers studying the immune response to SARS-CoV-2, is where the repertoires were released. Where available, HLA class I and class II types were taken from metadata supplied by the sample provider and were not determined by assay-based typing. Samples came from the ongoing ImmuneRACE study (first 160 participants) plus 1,254 subjects from 6 global collaborators. Deeply sampled blood TCRbeta repertoires from subjects exposed to, actively infected with, or recovered from COVID-19 were included in the dataset. Sample metadata almost always included a de-identified subject ID, COVID-19 status, age in years and sex.

TCRbeta CDR3 regions were amplified from genomic DNA using the immunoSEQ Assay, a bias-controlled multiplex PCR. The published analysis was carried out like this. Within the assay, amplification of reference gene primers was used to estimate how many nucleated cells each sample contained. Sequence reads were collapsed and filtered to measure the absolute abundance of every unique TCRbeta CDR3 rearrangement. For each sample, productive Simpson clonality was calculated as the square root of Simpson's diversity index across productive rearrangements. As stored in TCRdb, this immuneACCESS dataset retains in-frame rearrangements with V and J assigned. A fraction of the clones does not appear; measured against another copy, unresolved V genes explain less than half of the discrepancy, and the remainder lacks a known reason. V and J calls and clone size come straight from that table; D and trimming were deduced from the DNA. The sample includes a few hundred thousand clones, with 65% to 85% observed a single time. The top ten clones comprise approximately 3% of the sample.

The germline V gene encodes CDR1 MDHEN and CDR2 SYDVKM. The CDR3, from cysteine to phenylalanine, totals 12 residues. Kept here is only the CDR3 DNA, which spans 36 bases and is read in frame from base 1. V was cut back by 8 bases and J by 1 base, leaving a gap of 9 bases between them. Samples from volunteer blood donors who had recovered from COVID-19 were contributed by a second Seattle source. Collaborating institutions collected whole blood in K2EDTA tubes following their own protocols. For TCRbeta analysis, collaborators shipped samples in one of three forms: frozen whole blood, isolated PBMCs, or DNA extracted from either of those sample types. Here is what the overall study found, with its caveats: Clinical and demographic metadata were provided uncurated, with the amount varying by source and participant.

About this clone itself: Its specific antigen is unknown. No base-level quality is on record; no much larger clone is a single base apart.

Recombination connected TRBV28 to TRBJ2-7, and possibly TRBD2, on 5 matching bases. Sequenced sample: peripheral blood. This TCR derives from a woman under 40 who had recovered from COVID-19. This receptor has the CDR3 CASRTRSYEQYF. DNA sequence: TGTGCCAGCCGGACTCGATCCTACGAGCAGTACTTC.